This T cell receptor (beta chain) was profiled in a study of shared clonotypes between healthy human individuals. Germline values: CDR1 LGHNT, CDR2 FRNRAP. This CDR3 is 14 amino acids long. The V and J ends lost 6 bases and 7 bases, in that order; junction bases with no gene match: 10. TCRdb's table, derived via immunoSEQ multiplex PCR, lists solely in-frame clones and lacks some. The sample includes 2 million to 2.5 million clones, around 95% of them seen just once. This chain joins TRBV12-5 and TRBJ1-2, with 8 nucleotides matching TRBD1. The sequence was collected from a man aged 18-30 years in good health. The sample consisted of naive CD4+ T cells sorted from blood. Noted subset: CD45RA+ positively selected. The CDR3, as DNA: TGTGCTAGTGGAGTAACAGGGGGAAAGGGTGGCTACACCTTC. Translating it yields CASGVTGGKGGYTF.